The 20 T cell receptor beta chains below come from one sample, sequenced in a study of OX40 agonist ivuxolimab in advanced cancers. Assay used: immunoSEQ multiplex PCR; TCRdb lists only in-frame clones, some missing. The profile shows about 38,000 clones, 80% to 90% of them singletons. The material was CD4+ or CD8+ T cells sorted from blood, obtained in a trial of the OX40 agonist ivuxolimab. The receptors come from an adult with an advanced solid tumor such as melanoma, head and neck, liver or kidney cancer.

The chain combines TRBV5-1 with TRBJ1-4; D gene uncertain. V was cut by 3 bases and J by 2 bases, with 14 bases left in between. There are 16 residues in the CDR3. Germline V gene data show CDR1 as SGHRS and CDR2 as YFSETQ. The CDR3 DNA reads as TGCGCCAGCAGCTCCGAGGGCGCGATGACTAATGAAAAACTGTTTTTT. Its protein product is CASSSEGAMTNEKLFF.

The CDR3 spells CASSKGGVQTQYF. In nucleotides, the CDR3 is TGTGCCAGCAGCAAAGGAGGGGTGCAGACCCAGTACTTC. The chain combines TRBV11-3 with TRBJ2-5; D possibly corresponds to TRBD2 (6 bases). Germline CDR1 is SGHNT and CDR2 is YENEEA. With 5 bases removed from V and 6 bases from J, the gap between germline ends came to 13 bases. This CDR3 contains 13 residues.

This chain joins TRBV29-1 and TRBJ2-2; D not certain. V was trimmed by 4 bases and J by 6 bases, leaving 9 bases between them. This CDR3 contains 12 residues. Germline loops: CDR1 SQVTM, CDR2 ANQGSEA. CDR3 amino acids: CSVARYSGELFF. The CDR3 coding sequence is TGCAGCGTTGCCCGATACTCCGGGGAGCTGTTTTTT.

The rearrangement uses TRBV2 and TRBJ2-1; no firm D call. The CDR3 is 12 residues long. The V gene's germline CDR1 is SNHLY and CDR2 FYNNEI. V lost 7 bases to trimming and J lost 5 bases, with 9 bases between them. CDR3 amino acids: CASNPDNNEQFF. CDR3 bases: TGTGCCAGCAATCCAGACAACAATGAGCAGTTCTTC.

With regard to this clone: Sequence at one end of the junction differs from germline and may be a read error. The V gene is TRBV7-9, the J gene TRBJ2-2, with D unclear. The CDR3 has 14 residues. CDR1 is SEHNR and CDR2 is FQNEAQ in the germline V gene (reference sequence). The CDR3 DNA follows: TGTGTCAGCAGCTTTTTGGGTTACACCGGGGAGCTGTTTTTT. Its protein is CVSSFLGYTGELFF.

V is TRBV6-1 and J is TRBJ1-6; TRBD1 agrees at 7 bases. Germline V CDR1 and CDR2: MNHNS, SASEGT. Trimming removed 8 bases from V and 0 bases from J; junction bases left unmatched: 4. The CDR3 has 15 amino acids. CDR3 DNA sequence: TGTGCCAGCGGGGGACAGAGCTCCTATAATTCACCCCTCCACTTT. It specifies CASGGQSSYNSPLHF.

The chain has TRBV25-1 and TRBJ1-2; the D is unclear. Germline V CDR1 and CDR2: MGHDK, SYGVNS. Trimming pared 3 bases from V and 2 bases from J, leaving 7 bases between. This CDR3 has 13 amino acids. CDR3 in amino acids: CASSDLRNYGYTF. In nucleotides, the CDR3 is TGTGCCAGCAGTGACCTCAGGAACTATGGCTACACCTTC.

The chain joins TRBV30 to TRBJ2-5; 10 bases are shared with TRBD2. V trimming: 2 bases; J trimming: 7 bases; junction bases outside the gene matches: 7. The CDR3 consists of 14 residues. Germline assignment: CDR1 GTSNPN and CDR2 SVGIG (reference sequence). CDR3 bases: TGTGCCTGGAGTCGGGCTAGCGGGAGCCCGACCCAGTACTTC. Protein: CAWSRASGSPTQYF.

V and J are TRBV9 and TRBJ2-3; 9 bases fit TRBD2. The CDR3 is 15 residues long. V dropped 0 bases and J dropped 6; count of bases not matched to a gene: 5. CDR1 is SGDLS and CDR2 is YYNGEE in the germline V gene. Here the CDR3 DNA reads TGTGCCAGCAGCGTAGTGGGACTAGCTGGGGATACGCAGTATTTT. Amino acids: CASSVVGLAGDTQYF.

The chain links TRBV28 to TRBJ2-3; 11 positions agree with TRBD2. The CDR3 extends over 17 amino acids. Germline loops: CDR1 MDHEN, CDR2 SYDVKM. Trimming took 5 bases from V and 2 from J; bases not matched to a gene: 9. Here the CDR3 reads CASSVASGGPSTDTQYF. CDR3 in DNA: TGTGCCAGCAGTGTAGCTAGCGGGGGGCCTTCCACAGATACGCAGTATTTT.

The chain employs TRBV2 and TRBJ2-7; a weak D match, TRBD2 (6 bases). V lost 4 bases to trimming and J lost 3 bases, with 13 bases between them. Germline CDR1 is SNHLY and CDR2 is FYNNEI. The CDR3 runs 14 residues. The CDR3 DNA reads as TGTGCCAGCAGTGTTTCAGCGGGCCGCTACGAGCAGTACTTC. Amino acids: CASSVSAGRYEQYF.

The J gene is TRBJ1-2, the V gene TRBV7-9; 7 bases are a match to TRBD1. The ends lost 1 base at V and 4 bases at J; junction bases unmatched: 3. Germline V lookup: CDR1 SEHNR, CDR2 FQNEAQ (reference sequence). The CDR3 is 14 residues long. The CDR3 DNA reads TGTGCCAGCAGCTTAGAGGGGGCGAGCTATGGCTACACCTTC. Its protein product is CASSLEGASYGYTF.

This clone was counted between two and nine times. The V and J genes are TRBV6-4 and TRBJ2-3, with 8 bases matching TRBD1. The CDR3 sequence is 16 residues long. Germline V CDR1 and CDR2: MRHNA, SNTAGT. The trim removed 2 bases at V and 0 bases at J, leaving 4 bases unmatched. The chain's CDR3 is CASSDRGQGSTDTQYF. CDR3 DNA: TGTGCCAGCAGTGACCGAGGACAGGGAAGCACAGATACGCAGTATTTT.

This rearrangement joins TRBV7-2 to TRBJ2-1; 16 positions match TRBD2. With V trimmed by 4 bases and J by 4 bases, 10 bases remained unmatched. There are 19 residues in the CDR3. Germline V lookup: CDR1 SGHTA, CDR2 FQGNSA. CDR3 bases: TGTGCCAGCAGCTGGACCGGGACTAGCGGGGGGGCCTCGTACAATGAGCAGTTCTTC. Translated: CASSWTGTSGGASYNEQFF.

The chain has TRBV19 and TRBJ2-3; D perhaps matches TRBD1 (6 bases). The V and J ends lost 9 bases and 1 base respectively, with 11 bases between them. CDR1 is LNHDA and CDR2 is SQIVND in the germline V gene (reference sequence). There are 13 residues in the CDR3. The CDR3 reads CASRDKGTDTQYF. The CDR3 coding sequence is TGTGCCAGCCGGGACAAAGGCACAGATACGCAGTATTTT.

A few counts support this clone. The chain combines TRBV7-9 with TRBJ2-7; D gene ambiguous. Germline V gene lookup returns CDR1 SEHNR and CDR2 FQNEAQ (reference sequence). V shed 5 bases and J shed 7 bases, with 9 bases lying between them. The CDR3 consists of 11 residues. The CDR3 nucleotides are TGTGCCAGCAGCCCGCTTCGGGAGCAGTACTTC. Translation: CASSPLREQYF.

The chain recombines TRBV5-1 with TRBJ2-3; TRBD1 might be the D (6 bases). Germline V gene sequence: CDR1 SGHRS, CDR2 YFSETQ. This CDR3 is 18 amino acids long. Trimming removed 1 base at V and 0 bases at J, with 18 bases between. This CDR3 reads CASSLWGHRTSSTDTQYF. Written as DNA, the CDR3 is TGCGCCAGCAGCTTGTGGGGACATAGGACTTCTAGCACAGATACGCAGTATTTT. Using reference TRBV5-1 and TRBJ2-3 for the parts outside the CDR3, the full variable domain is KAGVTQTPRYLIKTRGQQVTLSCSPISGHRSVSWYQQTPGQGLQFLFEYFSETQRNKGNFPGRFSGRQFSNSRSEMNVSTLELGDSALYLCASSLWGHRTSSTDTQYFGPGTRLTVL.

The chain is built from TRBV7-9 and TRBJ2-7, with 10 positions matching TRBD2. CDR1 is SEHNR and CDR2 is FQNEAQ in the germline V gene (reference sequence). After removal of 1 base from V and 4 bases from J, the junction contained 7 bases not matched to a gene. CDR3 length: 16 residues. The CDR3 DNA reads TGTGCCAGCAGCTTAGAGGAGAGCGGGGGGGCGTACGAGCAGTACTTC. Its translation: CASSLEESGGAYEQYF.

This clone was observed a handful of times. V gene TRBV29-1 combines with J gene TRBJ1-1; D gene unclear. Trimming took 7 bases from V and 3 from J, leaving 9 bases between them. Looked up from germline, CDR1 is SQVTM and CDR2 is ANQGSEA. The CDR3 runs 11 residues. CDR3 protein: CSGGRYTEAFF. CDR3 DNA sequence: TGCAGCGGCGGACGGTACACTGAAGCTTTCTTT. Using reference TRBV29-1 and TRBJ1-1 for the parts outside the CDR3, the full variable domain is SAVISQKPSRDICQRGTSLTIQCQVDSQVTMMFWYRQQPGQSLTLIATANQGSEATYESGFVIDKFPISRPNLTFSTLTVSNMSPEDSSIYLCSGGRYTEAFFGQGTRLTVV.

The CDR3 bases are TGTGCCACCAGCTCCCGACTAGCTGGGGACACAGATACGCAGTATTTT. Its protein is CATSSRLAGDTDTQYF. The chain links TRBV15 to TRBJ2-3; 7 bases are a match to TRBD2. V lost 5 bases, J lost 2 bases, and 10 bases stayed unmatched. Germline loops: CDR1 LNHNV, CDR2 YYDKDF (reference sequence). The CDR3 sequence is 16 residues long.